The 31 T cell receptor beta chains below come from one sample, sequenced in a study of monozygotic twins with inflammatory bowel disease. For each CDR3 protein, TCRdb gives one entry from its re-call of the 5' RACE reads, without DNA. The table counts around 200,000 distinct CDR3 sequences; roughly 1.5% lies in the top ten. The specimen sequenced was blood. The receptor source for this set is a human donor with ulcerative colitis or Crohn's disease, or a healthy co-twin of an affected twin (not recorded which).

The CDR3: CASSWDSSYGEQFF. This chain joins TRBV7-2 and TRBJ2-1; as DNA is missing, the TRBD1 call by TCRdb cannot be tested. The CDR3 is 14 amino acids. Germline CDR1 and CDR2: SGHTA and FQGNSA.

The CDR3 sequence: CSPWDSRLTQYF. The genes are TRBV20-1 and TRBJ2-5; TCRdb's assignment of TRBD1 cannot be checked, as there is no DNA. The CDR3 runs to 12 residues. CDR1 and CDR2 (germline): DFQATT, SNEGSKA (reference sequence).

The chain recombines TRBV2 with TRBJ1-1. The CDR3 extends over 14 amino acids. The germline CDR1 and CDR2 sequences are SNHLY and FYNNEI. This CDR3 reads CASSDNRLYTEAFF.

The chain is built from TRBV5-4 and TRBJ2-3; TCRdb's D call of TRBD2 is untestable without DNA. This CDR3 is built from 15 residues. Germline V gene lookup returns CDR1 SGHNT and CDR2 YYREEE (reference sequence). CDR3 protein: CASSLWVAGADTQYF. The whole variable domain, remainder taken from reference TRBV5-4 and TRBJ2-3, is ETGVTQSPTHLIKTRGQQVTLRCSSQSGHNTVSWYQQALGQGPQFIFQYYREEENGRGNFPPRFSGLQFPNYSSELNVNALELDDSALYLCASSLWVAGADTQYFGPGTRLTVL.

The CDR3 region is CASSAQYEQYF. The chain links TRBV14 to TRBJ2-7. Germline V gene lookup returns CDR1 SGHDN and CDR2 FVKESK. The CDR3 spans 11 residues. Variable domain in full (rest from reference TRBV14 and TRBJ2-7): EAGVTQFPSHSVIEKGQTVTLRCDPISGHDNLYWYRRVMGKEIKFLLHFVKESKQDESGMPNNRFLAERTGGTYSTLKVQPAELEDSGVYFCASSAQYEQYFGPGTRLTVT.

The chain joins TRBV20-1 to TRBJ1-5. The CDR3 runs 12 residues. Germline CDR1 DFQATT, CDR2 SNEGSKA (reference sequence). The CDR3 reads CSVGLLNQPQHF.

The rearrangement uses TRBV20-1 and TRBJ2-5; without DNA, the TCRdb call of TRBD2 cannot be checked. The length of the CDR3 is 15 residues. Germline values: CDR1 DFQATT, CDR2 SNEGSKA (reference sequence). The CDR3 spells CSAQASGGRQETQYF.

The CDR3 here is CASSPEVPYEQYF. This chain links TRBV27 with TRBJ2-7. The CDR3 covers 13 residues. Looked up from germline, CDR1 is MNHEY and CDR2 is SMNVEV (reference sequence).

The V gene is TRBV7-6, the J gene TRBJ2-3; TCRdb selects TRBD1, and the lack of DNA leaves this call unchecked. The CDR3 is made up of 15 amino acids. Germline V gene lookup returns CDR1 SGHVS and CDR2 FNYEAQ. CDR3: CASSPYQGSTDTQYF.

The V gene is TRBV5-1, the J gene TRBJ2-3; TCRdb proposes TRBD2, but this gene call is untestable without DNA. Germline V gene data show CDR1 as SGHRS and CDR2 as YFSETQ. The CDR3 runs 13 residues. The CDR3 loop is CASSSTSADTQYF.

This rearrangement joins TRBV15 to TRBJ2-5; TCRdb reports TRBD1, a call that lacks DNA to check it against. This CDR3 comprises 14 residues. CDR1 is LNHNV and CDR2 is YYDKDF in the germline V gene (reference sequence). CDR3 in amino acids: CATSRTGQQETQYF.

This chain links TRBV5-1 with TRBJ1-1; TCRdb's D gene call, TRBD1, goes unchecked for lack of DNA. Germline V lookup: CDR1 SGHRS, CDR2 YFSETQ. CDR3 size: 15 residues. The CDR3 region is CASSLVAGFNTEAFF.

The chain links TRBV6-5 to TRBJ2-2. Germline V gives CDR1 MNHEY, CDR2 SVGAGI. The CDR3 has 11 residues. Here the CDR3 reads CASSYAGELFF.

V and J are TRBV12-3 or TRBV12-4 and TRBJ2-5; TCRdb proposes TRBD1, but this gene call is untestable without DNA. The CDR3 has 14 residues. CDR3 residues: CASSSNRGSETQYF.

The chain has TRBV7-8 and TRBJ1-1. CDR3 size: 13 residues. The V gene's germline CDR1 is SGHVS and CDR2 FQNEAQ. The CDR3 spells CASSLGSGSEAFF. The full variable domain, completed using reference TRBV7-8 and TRBJ1-1, is GAGVSQSPRYKVAKRGQDVALRCDPISGHVSLFWYQQALGQGPEFLTYFQNEAQLDKSGLPSDRFFAERPEGSVSTLKIQRTQQEDSAVYLCASSLGSGSEAFFGQGTRLTVV.

This chain links TRBV20-1 with TRBJ2-5. CDR1 is DFQATT and CDR2 is SNEGSKA in the germline V gene (reference sequence). The CDR3 is 13 amino acids. This CDR3 reads CSASRVIVETQYF.

V and J are TRBV7-3 and TRBJ2-1; TCRdb outputs TRBD1, but without DNA this stays unchecked. Germline assignment: CDR1 SGHTA and CDR2 FQGTGA. This CDR3 is 15 amino acids long. This chain's CDR3 is CASSLMGGAYNEQFF.

The chain is built from TRBV15 and TRBJ1-1. CDR3 length: 17 residues. Germline V gene sequence: CDR1 LNHNV, CDR2 YYDKDF (reference sequence). Here the CDR3 reads CATSRDVTGPSNTEAFF.

This chain uses TRBV9 with TRBJ2-1. The CDR3 is 15 amino acids. The germline CDR1 and CDR2 sequences are SGDLS and YYNGEE. The CDR3 loop is CASSLQTVSYNEQFF.

Here the CDR3 reads CASQVTTSTDTQYF. The chain is built from TRBV5-1 and TRBJ2-3. The CDR3 runs to 14 residues. The germline CDR1 and CDR2 sequences are SGHRS and YFSETQ.

The chain carries TRBV2 and TRBJ2-2. Germline-derived CDR1 and CDR2 are SNHLY and FYNNEI. This CDR3 region has 12 residues. The CDR3 spells CASKIDTGELFF.

The chain recombines TRBV20-1 with TRBJ1-2. Per the germline V gene, CDR1 is DFQATT and CDR2 is SNEGSKA (reference sequence). CDR3 size: 11 residues. CDR3 in amino acids: CSVTEGYGYTF.

The rearrangement uses TRBV6-1 and TRBJ1-4. Germline V gene data show CDR1 as MNHNS and CDR2 as SASEGT. CDR3 length equals 15 residues. The CDR3 region is CASSRVGQADEKLFF.

The chain employs TRBV14 and TRBJ2-5; checking the TCRdb D call of TRBD2 is not possible without DNA. The CDR3 totals 17 residues. CDR1 and CDR2 (germline): SGHDN, FVKESK. CDR3 residues: CASSQHGWEGLQETQYF.

The CDR3 protein is CASSYPGTARAFF. The V and J genes are TRBV6-5 and TRBJ1-1; TCRdb picks TRBD1, but there is no DNA to check that call. The CDR3 loop spans 13 amino acids. CDR1 MNHEY and CDR2 SVGAGI come from the germline V gene.

This chain joins TRBV20-1 and TRBJ2-5; TCRdb picks TRBD2, but there is no DNA to check that call. The germline CDR1 and CDR2 sequences are DFQATT and SNEGSKA (reference sequence). This CDR3 contains 13 residues. The CDR3 is CSASSSGGETQYF.

This chain joins TRBV29-1 and TRBJ1-1; TCRdb names TRBD1, which stays unverified in the absence of DNA. CDR3 length equals 12 residues. Germline V gene sequence: CDR1 SQVTM, CDR2 ANQGSEA. CDR3 loop: CSVEPGVHEAFF.

The rearrangement links TRBV20-1 to TRBJ2-5. This CDR3 has 12 residues. CDR1 DFQATT and CDR2 SNEGSKA come from the germline V gene (reference sequence). The CDR3 sequence: CSGVGVQETQYF.

The J gene is TRBJ2-5, the V gene TRBV4-1; TCRdb's D call of TRBD1 is untestable without DNA. Germline V gene lookup returns CDR1 MGHRA and CDR2 YSYEKL. CDR3 length: 14 residues. CDR3 residues: CASSPPGGQETQYF.

The chain employs TRBV11-2 and TRBJ2-5; TCRdb proposes TRBD2, but this gene call is untestable without DNA. In germline, CDR1 is SGHAT, CDR2 FQNNGV. This CDR3 spans 15 amino acids. This CDR3 reads CASSYQRGWEETQYF. Full variable domain (missing parts from reference TRBV11-2 and TRBJ2-5): EAGVAQSPRYKIIEKRQSVAFWCNPISGHATLYWYQQILGQGPKLLIQFQNNGVVDDSQLPKDRFSAERLKGVDSTLKIQPAKLEDSAVYLCASSYQRGWEETQYFGPGTRLLVL.

V usage is TRBV12-3 or TRBV12-4 and J usage is TRBJ2-1; the TCRdb D gene call, TRBD2, has no DNA to confirm it. The CDR3 runs 14 residues. CDR3 region: CASSLVGGIDEQFF.